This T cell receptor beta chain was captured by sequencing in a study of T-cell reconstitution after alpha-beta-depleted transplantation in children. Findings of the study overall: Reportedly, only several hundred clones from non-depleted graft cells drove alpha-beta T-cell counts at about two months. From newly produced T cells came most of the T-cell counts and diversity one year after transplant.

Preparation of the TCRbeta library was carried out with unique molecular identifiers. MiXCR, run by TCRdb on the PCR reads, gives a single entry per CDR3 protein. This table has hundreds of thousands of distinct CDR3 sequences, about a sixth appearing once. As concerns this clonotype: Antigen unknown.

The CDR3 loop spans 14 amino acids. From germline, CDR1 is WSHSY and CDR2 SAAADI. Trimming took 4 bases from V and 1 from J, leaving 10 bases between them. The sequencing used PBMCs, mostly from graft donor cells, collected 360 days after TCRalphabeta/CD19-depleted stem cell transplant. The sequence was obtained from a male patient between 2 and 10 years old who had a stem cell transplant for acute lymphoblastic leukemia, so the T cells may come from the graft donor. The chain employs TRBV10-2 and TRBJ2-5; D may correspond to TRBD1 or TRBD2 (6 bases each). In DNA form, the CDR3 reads TGCGCCAGCAGTGTCGGGGGCCTCCAAGAGACCCAGTACTTC. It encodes CASSVGGLQETQYF.